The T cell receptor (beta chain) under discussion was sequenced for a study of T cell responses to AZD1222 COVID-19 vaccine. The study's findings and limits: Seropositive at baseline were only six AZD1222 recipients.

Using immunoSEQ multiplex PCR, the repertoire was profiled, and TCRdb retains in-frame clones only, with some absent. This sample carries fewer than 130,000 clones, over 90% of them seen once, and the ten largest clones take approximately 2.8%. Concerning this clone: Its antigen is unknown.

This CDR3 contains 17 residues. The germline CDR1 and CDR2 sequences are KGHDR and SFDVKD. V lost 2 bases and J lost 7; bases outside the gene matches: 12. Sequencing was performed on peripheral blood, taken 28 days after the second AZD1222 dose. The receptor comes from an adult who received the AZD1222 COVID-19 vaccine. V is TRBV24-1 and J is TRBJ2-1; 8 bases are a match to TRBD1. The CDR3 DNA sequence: TGTGCCACCAGTGATTCACAATGGACAGGGAACCTGAATGAGCAGTTCTTC. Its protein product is CATSDSQWTGNLNEQFF.